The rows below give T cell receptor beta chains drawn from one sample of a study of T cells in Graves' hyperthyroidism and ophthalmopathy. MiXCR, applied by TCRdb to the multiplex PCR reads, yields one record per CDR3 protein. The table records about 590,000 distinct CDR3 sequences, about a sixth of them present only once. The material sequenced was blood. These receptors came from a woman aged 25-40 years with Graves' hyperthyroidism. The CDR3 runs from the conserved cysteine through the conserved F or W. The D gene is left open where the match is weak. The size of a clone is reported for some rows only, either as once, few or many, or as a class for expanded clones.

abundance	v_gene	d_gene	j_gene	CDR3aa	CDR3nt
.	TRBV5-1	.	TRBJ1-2	CASGPGNPNYGYTF	TGCGCCAGCGGACCTGGTAATCCCAACTATGGCTACACCTTC
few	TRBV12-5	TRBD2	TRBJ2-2	CASGLGLATGELFF	TGTGCTAGTGGACTAGGACTAGCGACCGGGGAGCTGTTTTTT
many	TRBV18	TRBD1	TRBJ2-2	CASSQRQGDTGELFF	TGTGCCAGCTCACAAAGACAGGGGGACACCGGGGAGCTGTTTTTT
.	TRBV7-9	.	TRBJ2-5	CASSLDFGGPTQLVETQYF	TGTGCCAGCAGCTTAGACTTCGGGGGCCCGACCCAACTCGTAGAGACCCAGTACTTC
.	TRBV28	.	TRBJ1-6	CASSRGVGVSALHF	TGTGCCAGCAGCCGGGGGGTTGGGGTATCTGCCCTCCACTTT
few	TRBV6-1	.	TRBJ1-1	CASTDGAEAFF	TGTGCCAGCACCGACGGGGCTGAAGCTTTCTTT
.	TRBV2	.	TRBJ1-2	CAIPKGWNYGYTF	TGTGCCATCCCCAAGGGGTGGAACTATGGCTACACCTTC
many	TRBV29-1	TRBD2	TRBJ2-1	CSAAGVSYNEQFF	TGCAGCGCTGCGGGGGTGTCCTACAATGAGCAGTTCTTC
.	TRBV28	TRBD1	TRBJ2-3	CASSFRQGPPTDTQYF	TGTGCCAGCAGTTTTCGACAGGGACCCCCCACGGATACGCAGTATTTT
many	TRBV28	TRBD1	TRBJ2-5	CASSLRTGTAQETQYF	TGTGCCAGCAGTTTGCGAACCGGGACAGCCCAAGAGACCCAGTACTTC
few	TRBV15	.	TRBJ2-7	CATSRGRLEGYEQYF	TGTGCCACCAGCAGAGGCAGACTAGAGGGCTACGAGCAGTACTTC
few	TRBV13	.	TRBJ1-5	CASTSGGGQPQHF	TGTGCCAGCACCTCCGGGGGAGGGCAGCCCCAGCATTTT
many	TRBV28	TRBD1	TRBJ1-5	CASSLDRGFNQPQHF	TGTGCCAGCAGTTTGGACAGGGGGTTTAATCAGCCCCAGCATTTT
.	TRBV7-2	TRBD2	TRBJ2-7	CASSSPGTSGSPSAYEQYF	TGTGCCAGCAGCTCCCCCGGGACTAGCGGATCCCCGAGCGCCTACGAGCAGTACTTC
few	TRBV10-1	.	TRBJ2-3	CASSDGGTDTQYF	TGCGCCAGCAGTGACGGGGGCACAGATACGCAGTATTTT
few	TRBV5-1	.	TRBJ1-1	CASSGLKGNTEAFF	TGCGCCAGCAGCGGATTGAAGGGTAACACTGAAGCTTTCTTT
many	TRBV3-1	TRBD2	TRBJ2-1	CASSQGSGSVDNEQFF	TGTGCCAGCAGCCAAGGTAGCGGGAGTGTTGACAATGAGCAGTTCTTC
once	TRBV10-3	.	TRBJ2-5	CAISGGGNQETQYF	TGTGCCATCAGTGGTGGGGGAAATCAAGAGACCCAGTACTTC
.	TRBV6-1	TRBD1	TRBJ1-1	CASSGYRGPAEAFF	TGTGCCAGCAGTGGATACAGGGGTCCCGCTGAAGCTTTCTTT
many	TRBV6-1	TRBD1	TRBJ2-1	CASSEDRGYEQFF	TGTGCCAGCAGTGAAGACAGGGGTTATGAGCAGTTCTTC
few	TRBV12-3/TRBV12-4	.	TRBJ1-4	CASSSDTTNEKLFF	TGTGCCAGCAGCTCGGATACAACTAATGAAAAACTGTTTTTT
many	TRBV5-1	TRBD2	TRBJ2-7	CASSLEPGLATYEQYF	TGCGCCAGCAGCTTGGAACCGGGACTAGCTACCTACGAGCAGTACTTC
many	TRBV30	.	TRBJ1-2	CAWSEGNNYGYTF	TGTGCCTGGAGTGAAGGCAACAACTATGGCTACACCTTC
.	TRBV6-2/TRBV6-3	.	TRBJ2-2	CASSSFQGANTGELFF	TGTGCCAGCAGTTCTTTTCAGGGCGCGAACACCGGGGAGCTGTTTTTT
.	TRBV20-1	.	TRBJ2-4	CSARPLGSGEDKNIQYF	TGCAGTGCTAGACCTCTGGGCTCCGGAGAGGACAAAAACATTCAGTACTTC
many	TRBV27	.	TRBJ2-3	CASSRGSATDTQYF	TGTGCCAGCAGCCGCGGAAGCGCCACAGATACGCAGTATTTT
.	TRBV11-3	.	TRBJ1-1	CASSLSLVGTEAFF	TGTGCCAGCAGCTTATCACTGGTAGGCACTGAAGCTTTCTTT
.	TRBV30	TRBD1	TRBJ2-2	CAWENRGAFYGELFF	TGTGCCTGGGAGAACAGGGGCGCGTTTTACGGGGAGCTGTTTTTT
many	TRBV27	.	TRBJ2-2	CASTTTTANTGELFF	TGTGCCAGCACCACGACGACAGCGAACACCGGGGAGCTGTTTTTT
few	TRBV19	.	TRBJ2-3	CASSTHPRDTQYF	TGTGCCAGTAGTACCCACCCCCGGGATACGCAGTATTTT
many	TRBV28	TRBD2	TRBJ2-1	CASSSRTSAHNEQFF	TGTGCCAGCAGCTCCCGGACTAGCGCGCACAATGAGCAGTTCTTC
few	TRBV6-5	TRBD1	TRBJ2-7	CASSYSTRQGAEQYF	TGTGCCAGCAGTTACTCGACTCGACAGGGGGCTGAGCAGTACTTC
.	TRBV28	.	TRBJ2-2	CASTHGSGTGELFF	TGTGCCAGCACTCACGGGAGTGGGACCGGGGAGCTGTTTTTT
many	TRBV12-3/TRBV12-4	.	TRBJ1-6	CASSLMAGNSPLHF	TGTGCCAGCAGTTTAATGGCAGGCAATTCACCCCTCCACTTT
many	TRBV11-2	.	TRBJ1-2	CASSLGGTENYGYTF	TGTGCCAGCAGCTTAGGAGGGACGGAGAACTATGGCTACACCTTC
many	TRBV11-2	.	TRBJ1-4	CASSLGRINEKLFF	TGTGCCAGCAGCTTAGGGCGTATTAATGAAAAACTGTTTTTT
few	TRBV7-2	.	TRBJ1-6	CASSLAVGAHNSPLHF	TGTGCCAGCAGCTTAGCGGTGGGGGCACATAATTCACCCCTCCACTTT
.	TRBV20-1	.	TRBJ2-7	CSARSGGTERPTSGGYEQYF	TGCAGTGCTAGGTCGGGGGGGACAGAGCGCCCAACTAGCGGAGGGTACGAGCAGTACTTC
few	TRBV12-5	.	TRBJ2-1	CASGFGGKSYNEQFF	TGTGCTAGTGGTTTTGGTGGGAAATCCTACAATGAGCAGTTCTTC
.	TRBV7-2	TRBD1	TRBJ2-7	CASSTRTGGIYEQYF	TGTGCCAGCAGCACTCGGACAGGGGGTATCTACGAGCAGTACTTC
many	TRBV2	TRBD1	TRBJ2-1	CASSEARTGSKFF	TGTGCCAGCAGTGAAGCGAGGACAGGGTCAAAGTTCTTC
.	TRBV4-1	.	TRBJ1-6	CATKSSAHSNSPLHF	TGCGCCACCAAGTCCAGCGCACATTCGAATTCACCCCTCCACTTT
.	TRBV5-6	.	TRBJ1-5	CASSFDVQPQHF	TGTGCCAGCAGCTTTGATGTTCAGCCCCAGCATTTT
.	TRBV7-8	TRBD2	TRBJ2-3	CASSLVGLAGEDHTDTQYF	TGTGCCAGCAGCTTAGTGGGACTAGCGGGAGAAGACCACACAGATACGCAGTATTTT
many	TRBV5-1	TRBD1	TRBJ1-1	CASSLGQGVTEAFF	TGCGCCAGCAGCTTGGGACAGGGAGTCACTGAAGCTTTCTTT
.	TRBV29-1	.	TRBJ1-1	CSVVEGSPNIEAFF	TGCAGCGTCGTCGAGGGCAGCCCGAACATTGAAGCTTTCTTT
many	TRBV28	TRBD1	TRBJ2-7	CASSFDAGRDRSYEQYF	TGTGCCAGCAGTTTTGACGCTGGCCGGGACAGGTCCTACGAGCAGTACTTC
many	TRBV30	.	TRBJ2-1	CAWKRWDGENEQFF	TGTGCCTGGAAAAGGTGGGACGGGGAGAATGAGCAGTTCTTC
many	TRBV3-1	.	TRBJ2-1	CASSQSVNSYNEQFF	TGTGCCAGCAGCCAATCGGTAAACTCCTACAATGAGCAGTTCTTC
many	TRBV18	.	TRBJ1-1	CASSPPKGENTEAFF	TGTGCCAGCTCACCCCCAAAAGGGGAGAACACTGAAGCTTTCTTT
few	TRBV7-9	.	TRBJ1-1	CASSSRTAMNTEAFF	TGTGCCAGCAGCTCAAGGACAGCCATGAACACTGAAGCTTTCTTT
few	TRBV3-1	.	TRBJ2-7	CASSRERLGGNEQYF	TGTGCCAGCAGCAGAGAAAGACTAGGGGGCAACGAGCAGTACTTC
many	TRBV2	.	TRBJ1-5	CASNSYSNQPQHF	TGTGCCAGCAATTCGTATAGCAATCAGCCCCAGCATTTT
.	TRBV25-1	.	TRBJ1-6	CASSESSGAWDSPLHF	TGTGCCAGCAGTGAATCTTCTGGGGCTTGGGATTCACCCCTCCACTTT
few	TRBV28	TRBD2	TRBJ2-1	CASRGGLDGNEQFF	TGTGCCAGCAGAGGGGGACTAGATGGTAATGAGCAGTTCTTC
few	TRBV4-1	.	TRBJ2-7	CASSQMRADSEQYF	TGCGCCAGCAGCCAAATGAGGGCCGACAGCGAGCAGTACTTC